This T cell receptor (beta chain) came from a study of blood T cell repertoires in COVID-19 (dated by TCRdb to 2020 to 2022). With respect to the entire study: Samples from collaborators originated in the United States, Italy and Spain and spanned both the acute and convalescent phases of COVID-19. The prospective study material was composed of cDNA or gDNA derived from T cells, B-cell-depleted T cells, or PBMCs. The dataset comprised deeply sampled blood TCRbeta repertoires from subjects exposed to, actively infected with, or recovered from COVID-19. The repertoires were released in a freely available public database meant as a resource for research on the immune response to SARS-CoV-2. The samples were drawn from the first 160 participants of the ongoing ImmuneRACE study and from over a thousand subjects provided by 6 global collaborators. Nearly every sample came with metadata listing a de-identified subject ID, COVID-19 status, age in years and sex. Where available, HLA class I and class II types were taken from metadata supplied by the sample provider and were not determined by assay-based typing.

General findings and caveats noted by the study authors: The amount of clinical and demographic metadata varied by source and participant and was provided uncurated.

TCRbeta CDR3 regions were amplified from genomic DNA by means of the immunoSEQ Assay, a bias-controlled multiplex PCR. The study's own analysis went as follows. The number of nucleated cells in each sample was estimated from the amplification of reference gene primers within the assay. To quantify the absolute abundance of each unique TCRbeta CDR3 rearrangement, sequence reads were collapsed and filtered. For each sample, productive Simpson clonality was calculated as the square root of Simpson's diversity index across productive rearrangements. As stored in TCRdb, this immuneACCESS dataset retains in-frame rearrangements with V and J assigned. A fraction of the clones does not appear; measured against another copy, unresolved V genes explain less than half of the discrepancy, and the remainder lacks a known reason. From that table come the V and J calls and clone size; the DNA was used to work out D and trimming. This sample has fewer than 200,000 clones in its table, and around 83% of those were observed once. The ten largest clones capture around 3.6% of the sample.

Participants in the prospective study were enrolled through a virtual design, were aged roughly 18 to 100 years, and lived in fewer than 30 United States geographic areas. In the prospective study, cohorts were assigned on the basis of participant-reported clinical history obtained from a screening survey and a study questionnaire. Each participant in the prospective study had whole blood, serum and a nasopharyngeal or oropharyngeal swab collected by mobile phlebotomists. Over a roughly 2-month period, participants in the prospective study had the option of providing additional blood draws and questionnaires. Blood samples from the prospective study were shipped frozen or at room temperature prior to DNA extraction. The trim is 1 base for V and 9 bases for J, with a gap of 12 bases between the germline ends. CDR1 and CDR2, per the germline V gene, are SGHVS and FQNEAQ. Measured from the cysteine to the phenylalanine, the CDR3 is 14 residues long. Only the CDR3 DNA stays, 42 bases, in frame from base 1.

This clone was observed a handful of times. Its target antigen remains unknown. Base quality data are lacking; no much larger clone is found one base away. The chain is encoded by TRBV7-8 joined to TRBJ1-4; a tentative D match to TRBD1 spans 5 bases. What was sequenced was PBMCs or T cells enriched from blood (not recorded which). The source is a woman aged 45 to 65 in a cohort exposed to, infected with or recovered from COVID-19 (not recorded which). DNA sequence: TGTGCCAGCAGCTTAGATAGGAGGGGTCAAAAACTGTTTTTT. This codes for CASSLDRRGQKLFF.